This TCR beta chain was captured by sequencing in a study of shared clonotypes between healthy human individuals. Study observations and caveats: Across four donors, naive CD4 shared approximately 4.5%, naive CD8 under 4%, memory CD4 roughly 2.5%, memory CD8 0.4% to 0.5%.

As to this clone: Its antigen is not known. It is likely a read error: a sequence one base away is far more abundant.

With 4 bases removed from V and 7 bases from J, the gap between germline ends came to 17 bases. From germline, CDR1 is SGHDT and CDR2 YYEEEE. This CDR3 has 14 amino acids. Data came from immunoSEQ multiplex PCR; TCRdb stores just in-frame clones and leaves some out. In the table there are over a million clones, about 74% of which are singletons. This chain uses TRBV5-6 with TRBJ1-2; TRBD1 might be the D (6 bases). The clonotype was recovered from a man in his late teens or twenties in good health. Input material: memory CD4+ T cells sorted from blood. This sample's subset: CD45RA-negative fraction. CDR3 in amino acids: CASSAGTSDRGYTF. The CDR3 coding sequence is TGTGCCAGCAGCGCCGGGACAAGCGATCGTGGCTACACCTTC.